Reported below is one T cell receptor (beta chain). The antigen is not known. This sample is part of a study of shared clonotypes between healthy human individuals. The study, taken as a whole, reports: A generally larger estimated richness was seen in naive subsets than in memory subsets. Read depth was anticipated to influence clonotype sharing among donors. Generation probabilities were higher for clonotypes shared across all four sorted-subset donors than for unshared ones.

Assay: immunoSEQ multiplex PCR; the TCRdb copy retains only in-frame clones and omits some. Of roughly 760,000 clones listed, about 74% were seen once; the top ten hold 1.5% to 2%. Division of CD4+ cells produced a CD45RA+ naive subset and a CD45RA-negative memory subset. The junction had 11 bases not matched to a gene; V was cut back by 3 bases and J by 9 bases. CDR3 length: 15 residues. Germline V lookup: CDR1 LNHNV, CDR2 YYDKDF (reference sequence). Sequenced: memory CD4+ T cells sorted from blood. Subset indicated: CD45RA-negative fraction. This chain connects TRBV15 to TRBJ2-1; TRBD1 matches 7 bases. This TCR derives from a woman aged 30 to 39 in good health. CDR3 nucleotides: TGTGCCACCAGCAGGGGTACAGGGTCAGGGGGTGAGCAGTTCTTC. Translated: CATSRGTGSGGEQFF. Based on the CDR3 plus reference TRBV15 and TRBJ2-1, the full variable domain is DAMVIQNPRYQVTQFGKPVTLSCSQTLNHNVMYWYQQKSSQAPKLLFHYYDKDFNNEADTPDNFQSRRPNTSFCFLDIRSPGLGDTAMYLCATSRGTGSGGEQFFGPGTRLTVL.